This T cell receptor beta chain was observed in a study of T cells in Graves' hyperthyroidism and ophthalmopathy. Amplification yielded TCR beta CDR3 regions, with RNA transcripts as the source. In the first-round RT-PCR of the TCR CDR3, the HTBI primer set was used. TCRdb re-called the multiplex PCR reads through MiXCR, storing one row per CDR3 protein. In the table there are approximately 690,000 distinct CDR3 sequences, around 13% of which are singletons. Germline CDR1 reads SGHVS; CDR2 reads FNYEAQ. Trimming cost V 3 bases and J 2 bases, with 8 bases left between them. CDR3 length: 13 residues. Findings and caveats of the study: From stable hyperthyroidism, ophthalmopathy was set apart by a 13 V-J model. Most expanded thyroid clonotypes above 0.001 also appeared in blood.

Each diagnosis drew on symptoms, thyroxine, TRAb, thyroid ultrasound and orbital computed tomography findings. This clonotype was counted ten times or more. Its antigen is undetermined. The sample taken for sequencing was blood. V gene TRBV7-6 combines with J gene TRBJ2-7; D unclear. The origin of this receptor is a woman between 50 and 59 years old with Graves' ophthalmopathy. The CDR3 is CASSLGSTYEQYF. DNA for the CDR3: TGTGCCAGCAGCTTGGGCAGTACCTACGAGCAGTACTTC.